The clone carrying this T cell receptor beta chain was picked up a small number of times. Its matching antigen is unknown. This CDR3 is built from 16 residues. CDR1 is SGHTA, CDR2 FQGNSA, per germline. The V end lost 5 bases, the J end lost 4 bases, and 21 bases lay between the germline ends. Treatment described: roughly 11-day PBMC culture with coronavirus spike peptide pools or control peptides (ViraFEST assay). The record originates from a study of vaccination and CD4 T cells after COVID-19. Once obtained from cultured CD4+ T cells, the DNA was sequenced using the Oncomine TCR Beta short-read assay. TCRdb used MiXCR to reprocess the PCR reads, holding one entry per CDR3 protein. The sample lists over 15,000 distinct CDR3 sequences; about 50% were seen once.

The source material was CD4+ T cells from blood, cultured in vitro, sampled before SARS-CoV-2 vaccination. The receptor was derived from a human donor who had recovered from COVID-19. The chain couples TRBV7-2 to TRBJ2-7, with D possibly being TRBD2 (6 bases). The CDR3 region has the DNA TGTGCCAGCAGCCCCCAGAATAGCGGCGTTTTTTACGAGCAGTACTTC. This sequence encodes CASSPQNSGVFYEQYF. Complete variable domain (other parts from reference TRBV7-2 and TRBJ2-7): GAGVSQSPSNKVTEKGKDVELRCDPISGHTALYWYRQSLGQGLEFLIYFQGNSAPDKSGLPSDRFSAERTGGSVSTLTIQRTQQEDSAVYLCASSPQNSGVFYEQYFGPGTRLTVT.